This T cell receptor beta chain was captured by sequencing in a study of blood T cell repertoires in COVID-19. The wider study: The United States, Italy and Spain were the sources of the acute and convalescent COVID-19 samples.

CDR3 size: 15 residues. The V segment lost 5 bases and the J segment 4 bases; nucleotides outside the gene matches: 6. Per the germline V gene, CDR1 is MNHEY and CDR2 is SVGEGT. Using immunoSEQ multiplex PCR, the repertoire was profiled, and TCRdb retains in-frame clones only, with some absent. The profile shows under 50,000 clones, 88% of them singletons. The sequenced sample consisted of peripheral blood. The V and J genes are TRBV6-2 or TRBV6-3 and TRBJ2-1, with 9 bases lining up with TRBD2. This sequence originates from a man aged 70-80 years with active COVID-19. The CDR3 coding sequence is TGTGCCAGCAGTCACCTAGCGGGACTTTACAATGAGCAGTTCTTC. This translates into CASSHLAGLYNEQFF.